This TCR beta chain was sequenced for a study of T-cell reconstitution after alpha-beta-depleted transplantation in children. Broader study findings: Reportedly, roughly two months post-transplant, alpha-beta T cells arose from several hundred expanded graft clones. Surviving recipient T cells and thymic progenitors accounted for the high day-60 TCRbeta diversity observed in some patients. T-cell numbers and diversity, one year after transplant, stemmed largely from T cells that were newly produced.

Unique molecular identifiers tagged the TCRbeta library. TCRdb called the PCR reads again in MiXCR, with one record for every CDR3 protein. The sample lists about 240,000 distinct CDR3 sequences, roughly a quarter occurring once. The V gene lost 4 bases and the J gene lost 0 bases, with 18 bases spanning the gap. Germline loops: CDR1 MNHEY, CDR2 SVGEGT. The CDR3 runs to 17 residues. Turning to this clonotype: Its target is not known.

The genes are TRBV6-2 or TRBV6-3 and TRBJ1-1, with unresolved D. Sequencing was performed on PBMCs, taken before TCRalphabeta/CD19-depleted stem cell transplant. This sequence originates from a girl under 10 years old with Fanconi anemia, due to receive a stem cell transplant. CDR3 sequence reads: CASSWAFGSPMNTEAFF. CDR3 nucleotide sequence: TGTGCCAGCAGTTGGGCATTTGGCAGCCCAATGAACACTGAAGCTTTCTTT.